The clone carrying this T cell receptor beta chain was picked up many times. Antigen: not known. For the second PCR, which ran for 7 to 11 cycles, a sample-barcoded 5' primer and a J-beta primer mix were used. TCRdb reanalysed the 5' RACE reads using MiXCR and keeps one entry per CDR3 protein. The sample lists around 670,000 distinct CDR3 sequences; about 28% were seen once. The entry originates in a study of blood T cells in healthy people across ages. RNA extraction gave at least 5.5 micrograms of total RNA per sample. Broader study findings: Per million T cells, the diversity of TCR beta decreased roughly linearly as age advanced. The unsorted PBMCs prevented any conclusive comparison of naive versus antigen-experienced cells.

Per germline, CDR1 MNHEY and CDR2 SVGAGI. The J segment lost 5 bases and the V segment lost 2 bases, leaving 16 bases of the junction unmatched. This CDR3 comprises 18 residues. The sequenced material came from blood. The V gene is TRBV6-5, the J gene TRBJ2-7, with 9 bases lining up with TRBD1. The source of this sequence is a woman older than 75 in good health. The CDR3 region has the DNA TGTGCCAGCAGTTACGCGTCGGCGAAGGGGACAGGGAACCACGAGCAGTACTTC. This translates into CASSYASAKGTGNHEQYF.